The entry below describes one T cell receptor beta chain. Its antigen is undetermined. Data came from immunoSEQ multiplex PCR; TCRdb stores just in-frame clones and leaves some out. The table records about 14,000 clones, roughly four fifths of them present only once. These data belong to a study of T cells in localized non-small cell lung cancer. V was cut by 4 bases and J by 4 bases, with 12 bases left in between. Germline V lookup: CDR1 SGDLS, CDR2 YYNGEE. CDR3 size: 14 residues. Overall study results and limits: Median roughly 57 top-100 tumor clones were shared with paired adjacent lung. Because sequencing included only one region (of the tumor), heterogeneity remains possible.

Sequenced material: peripheral blood, taken before any cancer treatment. The TCR sequence derives from a female donor over 55 with stage I squamous cell lung carcinoma. The chain is built from TRBV9 and TRBJ2-1; D might be TRBD2 (6 bases). The CDR3 here is CASSPEAGYNEQFF. CDR3 sequence (DNA): TGTGCCAGCAGCCCAGAGGCGGGGTACAATGAGCAGTTCTTC.